This TCR beta chain was identified during a study of identical twins. TCRdb recomputed calls from the 5' RACE reads with MiXCR, one row per CDR3 protein. The sample holds some 260,000 distinct CDR3 sequences, over 13% seen once. Germline V gene lookup returns CDR1 SGHKS and CDR2 YYEKEE (reference sequence). The ends lost 4 bases at V and 1 base at J; junction bases unmatched: 7. This CDR3 contains 16 residues. The sample holds a few counts of this clonotype. Sequencing was done on a sample of memory (CD45RO+) T cells sorted from blood. The V call is TRBV5-5, the J call TRBJ2-2, with 7 bases fitting TRBD1. The clonotype was recovered from a woman between 18 and 30 years old in good health. DNA of the CDR3: TGTGCCAGCAGCGCCGACAGGGAAAGGAACACCGGGGAGCTGTTTTTT. This sequence encodes CASSADRERNTGELFF.